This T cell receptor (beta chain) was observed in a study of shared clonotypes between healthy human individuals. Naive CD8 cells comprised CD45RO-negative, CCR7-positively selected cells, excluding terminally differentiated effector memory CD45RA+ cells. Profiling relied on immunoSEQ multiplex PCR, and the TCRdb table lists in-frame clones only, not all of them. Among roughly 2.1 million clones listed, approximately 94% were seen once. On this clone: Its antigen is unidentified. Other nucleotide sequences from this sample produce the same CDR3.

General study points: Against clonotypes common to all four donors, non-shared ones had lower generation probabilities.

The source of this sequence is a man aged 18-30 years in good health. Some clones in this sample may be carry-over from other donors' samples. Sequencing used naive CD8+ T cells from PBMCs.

The CDR3 spells CASSGGYEQYF. The CDR3 DNA reads as TGTGCCAGCAGTGGGGGATACGAGCAGTACTTC. V usage is TRBV25-1 and J usage is TRBJ2-7; D unresolved. The V and J ends lost 4 bases and 4 bases respectively, with 5 bases between them. Per the germline V gene, CDR1 is MGHDK and CDR2 is SYGVNS. The CDR3 covers 11 residues.